Presented here are 22 T cell receptor beta chains from one specimen sequenced in a study of T cells in Graves' hyperthyroidism and ophthalmopathy. The source material, RNA transcripts, was used to amplify TCR beta CDR3 regions. Using the HTBI primer set, a first-round RT-PCR was run on the TCR CDR3. Each CDR3 protein is one row after TCRdb ran MiXCR on the multiplex PCR reads. The sample consists of about 530,000 distinct CDR3 sequences, approximately 17% of them appearing once. The sample comprised blood. These receptors came from a woman between 18 and 29 years old with Graves' ophthalmopathy.

Many counts were recorded for this clonotype. V is TRBV6-1 and J is TRBJ1-2; no reliable D call. Trimming removed 1 base at V and 3 bases at J, with 18 bases between. The CDR3 sequence is 17 residues long. Germline lookup yields CDR1 MNHNS and CDR2 SASEGT. CDR3 loop: CASSEVRAPVGDYGYTF. The CDR3 nucleotides read TGTGCCAGCAGTGAAGTTAGAGCCCCGGTCGGCGACTATGGCTACACCTTC.

In this sample, this clonotype turned up a few times. The V call is TRBV20-1, the J call TRBJ2-1; 8 nucleotides match TRBD2. Germline V gene data show CDR1 as DFQATT and CDR2 as SNEGSKA (reference sequence). The CDR3 covers 15 residues. Trimming took 0 bases from V and 10 from J; bases not matched to a gene: 11. The CDR3, as DNA: TGCAGTGCTAGAGATCCCACTAGCGGCGGCAGGGAGCAGTTCTTC. Residues: CSARDPTSGGREQFF.

This clonotype was recorded at least ten times. The chain carries TRBV6-1 and TRBJ2-7, with 10 bases aligning to TRBD1. CDR1 MNHNS and CDR2 SASEGT come from the germline V gene. The CDR3 totals 15 residues. Unmatched junction bases numbered 8, after V lost 5 bases and J lost 4 bases. CDR3 sequence (DNA): TGTGCCAGCAGTTCTCCGGGACAGGGGCGGTACGAGCAGTACTTC. Translation: CASSSPGQGRYEQYF.

The chain couples TRBV7-9 to TRBJ2-3, with D uncertain. Trimming shortened V by 5 bases and J by 10 bases, and 10 bases separated the two germline ends. This CDR3 has 11 residues. Germline CDR1 SEHNR, CDR2 FQNEAQ (reference sequence). CDR3 in amino acids: CASSGVGAQYF. CDR3 DNA sequence: TGTGCCAGCAGCGGCGTTGGGGCGCAGTATTTT.

This clonotype was detected many times. The rearrangement joins TRBV2 to TRBJ1-5, with a possible D match to TRBD1 (6 bases). In germline, CDR1 is SNHLY, CDR2 FYNNEI. CDR3 length equals 16 residues. Trimming removed 6 bases from V and 2 bases from J, with 17 bases in between. The DNA of the CDR3 is TGTGCCAGCAGCGGAAAGGGGGGAGGAGGCAATCAGCCCCAGCATTTT. This encodes CASSGKGGGGNQPQHF.

This clonotype appeared a few times. The rearrangement joins TRBV20-1 to TRBJ2-7; 10 bases map to TRBD1. The germline V gene has CDR1 DFQATT and CDR2 SNEGSKA (reference sequence). This CDR3 contains 14 residues. The V segment lost 2 bases and the J segment 2 bases; nucleotides outside the gene matches: 3. CDR3 coding DNA: TGCAGTGCTAGAAAGACAGGGGGCGCCTACGAGCAGTACTTC. This sequence encodes CSARKTGGAYEQYF.

This clonotype turned up a few times. The chain carries TRBV5-1 and TRBJ1-2; D perhaps matches TRBD1 (5 bases). Per germline, CDR1 SGHRS and CDR2 YFSETQ. The ends were cut back, 0 bases at V and 5 bases at J, with 17 bases in the middle. This CDR3 comprises 16 residues. DNA of the CDR3: TGCGCCAGCAGCTTGGTGGTCCCGGGACGGCTATATGGCTACACCTTC. Encoded protein: CASSLVVPGRLYGYTF.

The V gene is TRBV4-3, the J gene TRBJ2-3, with TRBD2 identical over 8 bases. Germline V gene sequence: CDR1 LGHNA, CDR2 YSLEER. The V and J ends lost 1 base and 0 bases, in that order; junction bases with no gene match: 3. CDR3 length: 16 amino acids. The CDR3 DNA reads as TGCGCCAGCAGCCAAGGTAGCGGGACAAGCACAGATACGCAGTATTTT. Protein: CASSQGSGTSTDTQYF.

A note on this clonotype: This clone may be a read error of a much larger clone one base away. V is TRBV2 and J is TRBJ2-7, with TRBD2 identical over 7 bases. The CDR3 extends over 16 amino acids. The ends lost 6 bases at V and 0 bases at J; junction bases unmatched: 11. CDR1 and CDR2 (germline): SNHLY, FYNNEI. This CDR3 is CASRGAAGSVSYEQYF. The CDR3 DNA sequence: TGTGCCAGCAGAGGAGCAGCGGGGAGCGTCTCCTACGAGCAGTACTTC.

This clonotype was seen more than once but under ten times. The chain has TRBV20-1 and TRBJ1-2, with unresolved D. Germline values: CDR1 DFQATT, CDR2 SNEGSKA (reference sequence). This CDR3 has 12 residues. V was shortened by 2 bases and J by 8 bases, with 12 bases between the two germline ends. The DNA of the CDR3 is TGCAGTGCTAGACCCGGTAGAGGAGGCTACACCTTC. As protein: CSARPGRGGYTF.

This clonotype was seen repeatedly, ten times or more. The chain is built from TRBV2 and TRBJ1-5; D ambiguous. Trimming left V 3 bases short and J 0 bases short, with 12 bases between. The germline V gene has CDR1 SNHLY and CDR2 FYNNEI. CDR3 length: 16 residues. CDR3 sequence reads: CASSDLQINSNQPQHF. CDR3 DNA: TGTGCCAGCAGTGATTTACAGATAAATAGCAATCAGCCCCAGCATTTT.

At least ten counts were recorded for this clonotype. J is TRBJ2-1 and V is TRBV30, with TRBD2 identical over 7 bases. V shed 4 bases, J shed 3 bases, and the junction held 3 bases outside the gene matches. The CDR3 has 13 amino acids. Germline lookup yields CDR1 GTSNPN and CDR2 SVGIG (reference sequence). The CDR3 DNA is TGTGCCTGGACTAGCGGCCTCTACAATGAGCAGTTCTTC. Amino acids: CAWTSGLYNEQFF. Full variable domain (outside the CDR3, taken from reference TRBV30 and TRBJ2-1): SQTIHQWPATLVQPVGSPLSLECTVEGTSNPNLYWYRQAAGRGLQLLFYSVGIGQISSEVPQNLSASRPQDRQFILSSKKLLLSDSGFYLCAWTSGLYNEQFFGPGTRLTVL.

The J gene is TRBJ2-7, the V gene TRBV10-3, with TRBD2 identical over 10 bases. The germline CDR1 and CDR2 sequences are ENHRY and SYGVKD. V lost 10 bases to trimming and J lost 0 bases; unmatched junction nucleotides: 6. The CDR3 runs 14 residues. The CDR3 sequence: CATRTSGSSYEQYF. In DNA, the CDR3 is TGTGCCACCCGGACTAGCGGCAGCTCCTACGAGCAGTACTTC.

The table lists this clonotype with a count of one. The chain couples TRBV11-3 to TRBJ2-5; 9 bases are shared with TRBD1. This CDR3 is built from 15 residues. V gave up 5 bases and J gave up 4 bases; unmatched junction bases: 8. CDR1 is SGHNT and CDR2 is YENEEA in the germline V gene. This CDR3 is CASSQQGATTETQYF. CDR3 sequence (DNA): TGTGCCAGCAGCCAACAGGGGGCTACAACAGAGACCCAGTACTTC.

This clonotype appeared many times. The V gene is TRBV15, the J gene TRBJ2-5; no clear D. Per germline, CDR1 LNHNV and CDR2 YYDKDF (reference sequence). This CDR3 is built from 11 residues. The V gene lost 3 bases and the J gene lost 5 bases, with 4 bases spanning the gap. The CDR3 region has the DNA TGTGCCACCAGCAGCGCGGAGACCCAGTACTTC. Its translation is CATSSAETQYF.

This clonotype has at least ten counts. The genes are TRBV20-1 and TRBJ2-1; TRBD2 matches at 7 bases. V lost 6 bases, J lost 6 bases, and 14 bases stayed unmatched. From germline, CDR1 is DFQATT and CDR2 SNEGSKA (reference sequence). The CDR3 covers 15 residues. CDR3 DNA: TGCAGTGCACAGAGCCCGGGACTAAGGATCAATGAGCAGTTCTTC. Protein sequence: CSAQSPGLRINEQFF.

V gene TRBV7-6 combines with J gene TRBJ1-3, with TRBD1 matching 7 bases. Germline CDR1 reads SGHVS; CDR2 reads FNYEAQ. V shed 2 bases, J shed 0 bases, and the junction held 10 bases outside the gene matches. CDR3 length: 18 amino acids. In DNA form, the CDR3 reads TGTGCCAGCAGCTTAAGATGGACAGGCACTAACTCTGGAAACACCATATATTTT. It codes for CASSLRWTGTNSGNTIYF.

There are many counts of this clonotype. The J gene is TRBJ1-2, the V gene TRBV3-1; no clear D gene. The CDR3 length is 15 residues. Germline V gene lookup returns CDR1 LGHDT and CDR2 YNNKEL (reference sequence). Trimming took off 0 bases at V and 2 bases at J, with 10 bases between the two ends. The CDR3 protein is CASSQDQVPNYGYTF. CDR3 sequence (DNA): TGTGCCAGCAGCCAAGATCAAGTCCCCAACTATGGCTACACCTTC.

This clonotype was counted only a few times. V gene TRBV5-1 combines with J gene TRBJ2-5; a possible D gene is TRBD2 (6 bases). The CDR3 spans 14 residues. V was pared by 0 bases and J by 3 bases, with 9 bases between. The germline gives CDR1 SGHRS, CDR2 YFSETQ. The CDR3, as DNA: TGCGCCAGCAGCTTGGGACTAGTAGAAGAGACCCAGTACTTC. It specifies CASSLGLVEETQYF.

This clonotype has ten or more counts. J is TRBJ1-2 and V is TRBV27; D might be TRBD1 (5 bases). CDR1 is MNHEY, CDR2 SMNVEV, per germline (reference sequence). The CDR3 consists of 13 residues. The ends were cut back, 6 bases at V and 6 bases at J, with 14 bases in the middle. As DNA, the CDR3 is TGTGCCAGCAGGGACACAGAATTCAATGGCTACACCTTC. It codes for CASRDTEFNGYTF.

The chain is built from TRBV7-9 and TRBJ2-1, with TRBD1 matching over 9 bases. Trimming removed 8 bases from V and 5 bases from J; junction bases left unmatched: 7. The CDR3 runs 14 residues. Germline lookup yields CDR1 SEHNR and CDR2 FQNEAQ (reference sequence). This chain's CDR3 is CASSRRTGDNEQFF. For the CDR3, the DNA is TGTGCCAGCTCACGTCGGACAGGGGACAATGAGCAGTTCTTC. The entire variable domain, with the rest obtained from reference TRBV7-9 and TRBJ2-1, is as follows: DTGVSQNPRHKITKRGQNVTFRCDPISEHNRLYWYRQTLGQGPEFLTYFQNEAQLEKSRLLSDRFSAERPKGSFSTLEIQRTEQGDSAMYLCASSRRTGDNEQFFGPGTRLTVL.

The J gene is TRBJ1-1, the V gene TRBV5-1; possibly TRBD1 for D (6 bases). V was trimmed by 4 bases and J by 7 bases, leaving 17 bases between them. The germline V gene encodes CDR1 SGHRS and CDR2 YFSETQ. The CDR3 extends over 14 amino acids. The CDR3 sequence: CASSRDRTEDEAFF. The CDR3, as DNA: TGCGCCAGCAGCCGTGACAGGACGGAAGATGAAGCTTTCTTT.